This is a list of T cell receptor beta chains from one sample in a study of T-cell memory formation after mild COVID-19. TCRdb redid the calling of the 5' RACE reads with MiXCR, one entry per CDR3 protein. Of 65,000 to 95,000 distinct CDR3 sequences listed, roughly 13% are singletons. The sample consisted of PBMCs or a T cell subset sorted from them (not recorded which). The receptors stem from a man younger than 30 who had mild COVID-19 (a few samples of this study predate the infection). Cell type and time point are not known. Both conserved end residues are part of each CDR3. D genes are given only for firm matches. The size entry is marked missing in some rows and otherwise reads once, few, many or a size class.

V gene,clone size,J gene,D gene,CDR3 protein,CDR3 DNA
TRBV5-1,many,TRBJ1-6,TRBD1,CASSHDRDDYSPLHF,TGCGCCAGCAGCCACGACAGGGACGATTATTCACCCCTCCACTTT
TRBV7-8,.,TRBJ2-5,TRBD2,CASSMTSRQETQYF,TGTGCCAGCAGCATGACTAGCAGACAAGAGACCCAGTACTTC
TRBV28,.,TRBJ2-1,.,CASSLGQHNEQFF,TGTGCCAGCAGTTTAGGCCAGCACAATGAGCAGTTCTTC
TRBV6-4,few,TRBJ2-5,TRBD2,CASSLIAGAGETQYF,TGTGCCAGCAGTCTTATAGCGGGGGCCGGGGAGACCCAGTACTTC
TRBV9,.,TRBJ2-5,.,CASSAAGPETQYF,TGTGCCAGCAGCGCCGCGGGACCCGAGACCCAGTACTTC
TRBV7-8,few,TRBJ2-3,.,CASRITGRNTDTQYF,TGTGCCAGCAGGATAACAGGTCGGAACACAGATACGCAGTATTTT
TRBV9,few,TRBJ2-3,.,CASSPLRTRTDTQYF,TGTGCCAGCAGCCCTTTGCGGACACGCACAGATACGCAGTATTTT
TRBV7-8,few,TRBJ2-5,TRBD2,CASRPRGAETQYF,TGTGCCAGCAGGCCGCGGGGGGCGGAGACCCAGTACTTC
TRBV12-3/TRBV12-4,few,TRBJ1-1,.,CASRPDGNTEAFF,TGTGCCAGCAGACCGGACGGGAACACTGAAGCTTTCTTT
TRBV24-1,many,TRBJ2-3,.,CATSDYRETTDTQYF,TGTGCCACCAGTGATTACAGGGAGACCACAGATACGCAGTATTTT
TRBV6-5,once,TRBJ2-1,.,CASSPDGRANNEQFF,TGTGCCAGCAGTCCAGACGGGCGAGCGAACAATGAGCAGTTCTTC
TRBV4-2,few,TRBJ2-3,.,CASSQEEGFTDTQYF,TGTGCCAGCAGCCAAGAAGAGGGGTTTACAGATACGCAGTATTTT
TRBV5-4,.,TRBJ2-3,.,CASSFGPGMNTQYF,TGTGCCAGCAGCTTCGGCCCAGGCATGAATACGCAGTATTTT
TRBV7-8,few,TRBJ2-1,TRBD2,CASSTTSGGFYEQFF,TGTGCCAGCAGCACCACTAGCGGGGGGTTCTATGAGCAGTTCTTC
TRBV4-1,many,TRBJ2-1,.,CASSQLGAAHNEQFF,TGCGCCAGCAGCCAGCTCGGGGCGGCACACAATGAGCAGTTCTTC
TRBV5-4,many,TRBJ2-2,.,CASSPGVATGELFF,TGTGCCAGCAGCCCAGGGGTGGCTACCGGGGAGCTGTTTTTT
TRBV28,few,TRBJ1-5,.,CASTYPSRGNQPQHF,TGTGCCAGCACTTACCCCAGCCGGGGCAATCAGCCCCAGCATTTT
TRBV4-1,.,TRBJ1-5,.,CASSQVGYYQPQHF,TGCGCCAGCAGCCAAGTAGGGTACTATCAGCCCCAGCATTTT
TRBV7-6,medium-sized,TRBJ2-2,.,CASSLGDTGELFF,TGTGCCAGCAGCTTAGGGGACACCGGGGAGCTGTTTTTT
TRBV4-3,.,TRBJ1-6,.,CASSQDGDYNSPLHF,TGCGCCAGCAGCCAAGATGGGGATTATAATTCACCCCTCCACTTT
TRBV11-3,few,TRBJ2-1,TRBD2,CASSLDVTSGGDEQFF,TGTGCCAGCAGCTTAGATGTGACTAGCGGGGGGGATGAGCAGTTCTTC
TRBV7-9,.,TRBJ1-6,.,CASSRQDSPLHF,TGTGCCAGCAGTCGACAGGATTCACCCCTCCACTTT
TRBV6-6,few,TRBJ2-3,.,CASSYSNRGRPGSTDTQYF,TGTGCCAGCAGTTACTCGAACCGGGGGCGCCCCGGGAGCACAGATACGCAGTATTTT
TRBV7-6,many,TRBJ2-3,TRBD2,CASSPGRGDTQYF,TGTGCCAGCAGCCCGGGGAGGGGAGATACGCAGTATTTT